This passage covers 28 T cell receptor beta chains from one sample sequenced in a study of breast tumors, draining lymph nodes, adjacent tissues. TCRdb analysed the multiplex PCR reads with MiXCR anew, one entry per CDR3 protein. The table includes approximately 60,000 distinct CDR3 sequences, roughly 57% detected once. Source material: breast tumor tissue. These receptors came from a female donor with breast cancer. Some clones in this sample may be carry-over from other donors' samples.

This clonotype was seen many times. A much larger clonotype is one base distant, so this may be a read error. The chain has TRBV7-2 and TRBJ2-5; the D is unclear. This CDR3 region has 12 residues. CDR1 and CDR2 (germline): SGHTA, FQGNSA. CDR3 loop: CASSLAQETQCF. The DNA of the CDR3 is TGTGCCAGCAGCTTAGCCCAAGAGACCCAGTGCTTC.

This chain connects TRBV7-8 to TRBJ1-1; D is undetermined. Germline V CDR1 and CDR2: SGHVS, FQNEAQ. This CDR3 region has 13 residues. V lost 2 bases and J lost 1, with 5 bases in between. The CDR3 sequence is CASSLQANTEAFF. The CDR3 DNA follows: TGTGCCAGCAGCTTACAAGCGAACACTGAAGCTTTCTTT.

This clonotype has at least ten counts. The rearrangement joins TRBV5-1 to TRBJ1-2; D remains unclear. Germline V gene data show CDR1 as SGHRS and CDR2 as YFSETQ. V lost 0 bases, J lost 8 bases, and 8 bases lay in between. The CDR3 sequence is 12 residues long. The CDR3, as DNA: TGCGCCAGCAGCTTGGATGGGAAAGGCTACACCTTC. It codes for CASSLDGKGYTF.

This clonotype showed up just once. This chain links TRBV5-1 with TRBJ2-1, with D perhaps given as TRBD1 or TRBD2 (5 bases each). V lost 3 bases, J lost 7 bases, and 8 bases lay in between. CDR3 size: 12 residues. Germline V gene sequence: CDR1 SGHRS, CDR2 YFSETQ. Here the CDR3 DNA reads TGCGCCAGCAGCTGGGACGGTAATGAGCAGTTCTTC. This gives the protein CASSWDGNEQFF.

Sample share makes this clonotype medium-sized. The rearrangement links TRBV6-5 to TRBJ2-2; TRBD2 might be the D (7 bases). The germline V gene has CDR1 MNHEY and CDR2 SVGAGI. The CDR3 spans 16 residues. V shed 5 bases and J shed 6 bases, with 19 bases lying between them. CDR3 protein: CASSRLVGGRAGELFF. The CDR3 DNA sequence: TGTGCCAGCAGTCGACTAGTCGGGGGGCGGGCCGGGGAGCTGTTTTTT.

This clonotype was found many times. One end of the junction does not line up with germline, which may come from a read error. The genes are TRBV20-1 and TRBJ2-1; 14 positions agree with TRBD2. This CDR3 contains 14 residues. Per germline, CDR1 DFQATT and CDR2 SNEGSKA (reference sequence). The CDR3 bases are TGCAGTCCTAGACTAGCGGGGGGGTTGAATGAGCAGTTCTTC. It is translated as CSPRLAGGLNEQFF.

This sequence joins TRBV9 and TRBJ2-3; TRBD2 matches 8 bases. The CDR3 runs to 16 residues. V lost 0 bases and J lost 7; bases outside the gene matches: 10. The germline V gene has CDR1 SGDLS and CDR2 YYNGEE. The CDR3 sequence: CASSVVAGGPVHTQYF. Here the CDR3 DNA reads TGTGCCAGCAGCGTAGTGGCGGGAGGTCCCGTCCATACGCAGTATTTT.

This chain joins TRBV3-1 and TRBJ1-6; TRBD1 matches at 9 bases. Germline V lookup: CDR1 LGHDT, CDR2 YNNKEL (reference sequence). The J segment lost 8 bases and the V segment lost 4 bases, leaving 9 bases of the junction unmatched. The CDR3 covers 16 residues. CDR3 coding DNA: TGTGCCAGCAGCCTTCGGACAGGGGAACCGGATTCACCCCTCCACTTT. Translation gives CASSLRTGEPDSPLHF. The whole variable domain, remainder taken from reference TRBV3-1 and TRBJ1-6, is DTAVSQTPKYLVTQMGNDKSIKCEQNLGHDTMYWYKQDSKKFLKIMFSYNNKELIINETVPNRFSPKSPDKAHLNLHINSLELGDSAVYFCASSLRTGEPDSPLHFGNGTRLTVT.

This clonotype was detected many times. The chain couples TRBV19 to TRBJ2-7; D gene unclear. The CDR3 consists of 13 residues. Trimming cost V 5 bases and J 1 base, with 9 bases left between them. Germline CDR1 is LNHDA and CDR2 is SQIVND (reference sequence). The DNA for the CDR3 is TGTGCCAGTAGTCTCGAGCGATCCTACGAGCAGTACTTC. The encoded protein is CASSLERSYEQYF.

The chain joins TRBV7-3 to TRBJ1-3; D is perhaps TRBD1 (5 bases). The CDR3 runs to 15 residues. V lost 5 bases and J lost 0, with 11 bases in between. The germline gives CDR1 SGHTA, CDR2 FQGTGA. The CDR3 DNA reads TGTGCCAGCAGCCGGGGACCGAGCTCTGGAAACACCATATATTTT. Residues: CASSRGPSSGNTIYF. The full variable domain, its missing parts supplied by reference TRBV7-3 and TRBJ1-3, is GAGVSQTPSNKVTEKGKYVELRCDPISGHTALYWYRQSLGQGPEFLIYFQGTGAADDSGLPNDRFFAVRPEGSVSTLKIQRTERGDSAVYLCASSRGPSSGNTIYFGEGSWLTVV.

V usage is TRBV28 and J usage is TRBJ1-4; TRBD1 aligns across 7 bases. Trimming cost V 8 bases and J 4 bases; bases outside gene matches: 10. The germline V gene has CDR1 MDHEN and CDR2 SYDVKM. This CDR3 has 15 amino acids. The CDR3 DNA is TGTGCCAGCCCATGGGCAGGGGGACTTAATGAAAAACTGTTTTTT. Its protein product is CASPWAGGLNEKLFF.

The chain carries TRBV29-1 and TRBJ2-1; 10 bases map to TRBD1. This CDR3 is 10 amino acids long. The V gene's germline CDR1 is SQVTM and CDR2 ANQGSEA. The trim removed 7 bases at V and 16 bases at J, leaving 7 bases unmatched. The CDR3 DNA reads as TGCAGCGCTTCCGGGACAGGGGTTTTCTTC. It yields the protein CSASGTGVFF.

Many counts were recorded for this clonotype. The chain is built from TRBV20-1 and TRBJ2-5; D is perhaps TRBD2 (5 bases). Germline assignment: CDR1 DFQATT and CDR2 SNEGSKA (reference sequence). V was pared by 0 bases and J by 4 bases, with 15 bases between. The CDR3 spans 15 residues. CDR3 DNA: TGCAGTGCTAGAGATATGCTAGCTTTAACAGAGACCCAGTACTTC. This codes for CSARDMLALTETQYF.

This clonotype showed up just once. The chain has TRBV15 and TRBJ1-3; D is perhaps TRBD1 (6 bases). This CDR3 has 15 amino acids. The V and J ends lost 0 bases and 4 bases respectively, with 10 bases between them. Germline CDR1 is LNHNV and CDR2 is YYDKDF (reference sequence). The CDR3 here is CATSRDRGFGNTIYF. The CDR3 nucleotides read TGTGCCACCAGCAGAGATAGGGGGTTCGGAAACACCATATATTTT.

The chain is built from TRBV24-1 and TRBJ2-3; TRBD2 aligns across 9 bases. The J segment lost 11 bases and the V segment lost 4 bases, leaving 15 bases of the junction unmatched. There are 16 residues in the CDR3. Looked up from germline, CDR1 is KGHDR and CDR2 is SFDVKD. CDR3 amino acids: CATSEGSGRLMNEQYF. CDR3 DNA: TGTGCCACCAGTGAGGGTAGCGGGAGATTAATGAATGAGCAGTATTTT.

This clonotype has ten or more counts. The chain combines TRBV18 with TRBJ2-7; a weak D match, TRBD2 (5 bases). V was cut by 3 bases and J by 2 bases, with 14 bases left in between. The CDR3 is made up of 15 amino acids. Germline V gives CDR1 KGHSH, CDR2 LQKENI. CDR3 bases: TGTGCCAGCTCACCTAACTCTTGGGGAGCCTACGAGCAGTACTTC. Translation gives CASSPNSWGAYEQYF.

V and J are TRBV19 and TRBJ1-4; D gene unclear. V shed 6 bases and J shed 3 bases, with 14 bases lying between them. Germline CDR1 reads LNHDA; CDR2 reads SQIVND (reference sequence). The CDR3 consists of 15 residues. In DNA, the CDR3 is TGTGCCAGTAGACCAACAGTAAGAGCTAATGAAAAACTGTTTTTT. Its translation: CASRPTVRANEKLFF.

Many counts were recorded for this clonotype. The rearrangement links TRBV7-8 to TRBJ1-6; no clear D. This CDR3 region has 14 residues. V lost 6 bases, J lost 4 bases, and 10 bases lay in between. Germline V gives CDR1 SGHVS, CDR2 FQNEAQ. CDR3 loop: CASSRESYNSPLHF. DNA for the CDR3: TGTGCCAGCAGTCGAGAGTCTTATAATTCACCCCTCCACTTT.

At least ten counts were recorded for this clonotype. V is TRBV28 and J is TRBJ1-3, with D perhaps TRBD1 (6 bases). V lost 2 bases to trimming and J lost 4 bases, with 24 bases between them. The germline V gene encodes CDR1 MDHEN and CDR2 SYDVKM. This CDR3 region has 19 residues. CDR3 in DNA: TGTGCCAGCAGTTTACCGTGGGACAAGAGGATCATATTAGGAAACACCATATATTTT. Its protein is CASSLPWDKRIILGNTIYF.

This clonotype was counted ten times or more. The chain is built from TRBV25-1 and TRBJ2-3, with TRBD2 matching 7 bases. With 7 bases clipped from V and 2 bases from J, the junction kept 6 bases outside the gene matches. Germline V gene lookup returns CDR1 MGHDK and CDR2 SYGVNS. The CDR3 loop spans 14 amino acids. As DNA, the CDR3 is TGTGCCAGCACCCCTAGCGGCTACACAGATACGCAGTATTTT. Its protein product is CASTPSGYTDTQYF.

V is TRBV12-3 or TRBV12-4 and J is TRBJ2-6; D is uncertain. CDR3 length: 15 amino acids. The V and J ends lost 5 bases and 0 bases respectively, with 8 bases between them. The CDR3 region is CASSGLSSGANVLTF. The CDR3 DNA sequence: TGTGCCAGCAGTGGGCTAAGCTCTGGGGCCAACGTCCTGACTTTC.

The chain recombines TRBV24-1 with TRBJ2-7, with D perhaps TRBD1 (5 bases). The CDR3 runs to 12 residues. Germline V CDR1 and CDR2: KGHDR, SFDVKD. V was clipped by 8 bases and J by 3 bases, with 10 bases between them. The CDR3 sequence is CATKTAHYEQYF. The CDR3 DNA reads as TGTGCCACCAAGACAGCCCACTACGAGCAGTACTTC.

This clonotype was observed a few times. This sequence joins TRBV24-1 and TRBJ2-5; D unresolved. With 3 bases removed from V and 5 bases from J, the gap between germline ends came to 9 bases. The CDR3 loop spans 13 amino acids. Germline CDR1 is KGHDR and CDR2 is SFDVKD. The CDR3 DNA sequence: TGTGCCACCAGTGATACACTTGGGGAGACCCAGTACTTC. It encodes CATSDTLGETQYF.

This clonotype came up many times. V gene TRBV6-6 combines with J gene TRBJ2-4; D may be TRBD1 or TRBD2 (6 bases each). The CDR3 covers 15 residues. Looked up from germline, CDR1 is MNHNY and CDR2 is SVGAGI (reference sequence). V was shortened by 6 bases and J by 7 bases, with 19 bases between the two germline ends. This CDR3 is CASRPRPGAGNIQYF. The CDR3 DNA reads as TGTGCCAGCAGACCCCGCCCGGGGGCGGGGAACATTCAGTACTTC.

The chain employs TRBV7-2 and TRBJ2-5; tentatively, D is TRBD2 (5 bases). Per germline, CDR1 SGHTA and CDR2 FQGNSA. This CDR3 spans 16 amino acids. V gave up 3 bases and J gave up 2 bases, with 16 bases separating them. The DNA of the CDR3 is TGTGCCAGCAGCTTCCTCCCCGGGATTTTTCAAGAGACCCAGTACTTC. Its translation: CASSFLPGIFQETQYF.

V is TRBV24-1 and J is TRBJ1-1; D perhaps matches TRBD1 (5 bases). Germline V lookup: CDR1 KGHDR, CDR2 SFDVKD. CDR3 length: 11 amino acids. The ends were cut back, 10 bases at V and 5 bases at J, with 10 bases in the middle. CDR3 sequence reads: CATGVRTEAFF. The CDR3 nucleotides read TGTGCCACAGGGGTGAGGACTGAAGCTTTCTTT.

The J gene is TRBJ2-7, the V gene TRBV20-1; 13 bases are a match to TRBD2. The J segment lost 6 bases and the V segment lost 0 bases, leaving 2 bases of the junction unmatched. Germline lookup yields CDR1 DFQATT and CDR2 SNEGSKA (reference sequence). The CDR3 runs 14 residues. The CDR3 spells CSARDGTSGTEQYF. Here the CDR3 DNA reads TGCAGTGCTAGAGATGGGACTAGCGGGACCGAGCAGTACTTC.

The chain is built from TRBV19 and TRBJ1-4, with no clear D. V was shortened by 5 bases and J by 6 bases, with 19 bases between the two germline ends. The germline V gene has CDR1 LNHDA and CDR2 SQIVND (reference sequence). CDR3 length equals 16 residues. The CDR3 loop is CASSGFGVPGDEKLFF. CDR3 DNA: TGTGCCAGTAGTGGGTTCGGGGTACCAGGTGATGAAAAACTGTTTTTT.